This record covers a single T cell receptor (beta chain). This sample was taken from a study of blood T cell repertoires in COVID-19. Only in-frame clones appear in the TCRdb table, and some are missing; sequencing was by immunoSEQ multiplex PCR. The profile shows 200,000 to 300,000 clones, approximately 83% of them singletons. Deletions cut 1 base from V and 7 bases from J, with 7 bases between. The CDR3 has 13 residues. Germline-derived CDR1 and CDR2 are SEHNR and FQNEAQ (reference sequence). This receptor was identified in an elderly man with acute or convalescent COVID-19. The sequencing input was peripheral blood. The chain combines TRBV7-9 with TRBJ1-4; perhaps TRBD1 as D (6 bases). The CDR3 DNA is TGTGCCAGCAGCTTAGAACAGGGTGAAAAACTGTTTTTT. Translating it yields CASSLEQGEKLFF.